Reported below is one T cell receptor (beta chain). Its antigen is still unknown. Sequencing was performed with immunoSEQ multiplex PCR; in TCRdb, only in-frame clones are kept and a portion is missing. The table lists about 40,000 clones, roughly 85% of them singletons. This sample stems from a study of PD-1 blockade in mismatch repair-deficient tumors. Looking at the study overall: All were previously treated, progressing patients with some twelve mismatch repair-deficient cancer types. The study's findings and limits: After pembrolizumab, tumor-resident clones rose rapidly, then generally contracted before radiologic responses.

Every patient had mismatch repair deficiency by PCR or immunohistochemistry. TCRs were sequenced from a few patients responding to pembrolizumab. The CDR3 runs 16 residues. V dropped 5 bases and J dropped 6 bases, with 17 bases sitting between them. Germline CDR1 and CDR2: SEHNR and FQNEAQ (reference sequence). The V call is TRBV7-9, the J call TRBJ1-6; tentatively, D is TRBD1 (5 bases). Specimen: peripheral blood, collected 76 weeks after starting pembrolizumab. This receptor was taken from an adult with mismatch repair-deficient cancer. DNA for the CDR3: TGTGCCAGCAGCCCCGCTTTCGACAGAGCTAATTCACCCCTCCACTTT. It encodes CASSPAFDRANSPLHF.